The rows below give T cell receptor beta chains drawn from one sample of a study of cytomegalovirus exposure and HLA in healthy donors. Assay used: immunoSEQ multiplex PCR; TCRdb lists only in-frame clones, some missing. The sample contains about 180,000 clones, 70% to 85% of which appear only once. The sequenced sample consisted of PBMCs. Every receptor here comes from a woman between 35 and 50 years old in good health and CMV-seronegative. Each CDR3 is given with its conserved first and last residue. A D gene is named only where the DNA matches it firmly. A row's size may be missing; if present it is once, few, many or a size class.

D: TRBD1; V: TRBV7-8; J: TRBJ2-7; size: NA; CDR3: CASSLAGGTGRDEQYF; DNA: TGTGCCAGCAGCTTAGCCGGCGGGACAGGGAGGGACGAGCAGTACTTC
D: NA; V: TRBV7-7; J: TRBJ2-2; size: NA; CDR3: CASSLLGGAGELFF; DNA: TGTGCTAGCAGCTTACTTGGCGGGGCCGGGGAGCTGTTTTTT
D: TRBD1; V: TRBV7-2; J: TRBJ1-2; size: NA; CDR3: CASSLVTGMNGYTF; DNA: TGTGCCAGCAGCTTAGTGACAGGGATGAATGGCTACACCTTC
D: TRBD2; V: TRBV5-1; J: TRBJ2-1; size: NA; CDR3: CASSLPPGTSGAYEQFF; DNA: TGCGCCAGCAGCTTGCCACCCGGGACTAGCGGGGCCTATGAGCAGTTCTTC
D: NA; V: TRBV27; J: TRBJ1-1; size: NA; CDR3: CASTPGGADTEAFF; DNA: TGTGCCAGCACCCCTGGGGGGGCAGACACTGAAGCTTTCTTT
D: NA; V: TRBV6-1; J: TRBJ2-7; size: few; CDR3: CASMNDQVSTYEQYF; DNA: TGTGCCAGCATGAACGACCAGGTGTCCACCTACGAGCAGTACTTC
D: TRBD1; V: TRBV6-5; J: TRBJ1-1; size: NA; CDR3: CASSLQGMNTEAFF; DNA: TGTGCCAGCAGTTTACAGGGGATGAACACTGAAGCTTTCTTT
D: NA; V: TRBV19; J: TRBJ1-6; size: once; CDR3: CASSIGRGSNSPLHF; DNA: TGTGCCAGTAGTATAGGGAGGGGCTCAAATTCACCCCTCCACTTT
D: NA; V: TRBV9; J: TRBJ1-6; size: NA; CDR3: CASSASDSYNSPLHF; DNA: TGTGCCAGCAGCGCCTCGGACAGCTATAATTCACCCCTCCACTTT
D: TRBD1; V: TRBV5-6; J: TRBJ1-2; size: NA; CDR3: CASSSGQNYGYTF; DNA: TGTGCCAGCAGTTCGGGACAGAACTATGGCTACACCTTC
D: NA; V: TRBV6-1; J: TRBJ1-2; size: NA; CDR3: CASSERYSYGYTF; DNA: TGTGCCAGCAGTGAAAGGTACAGCTATGGCTACACCTTC
D: NA; V: TRBV10-2; J: TRBJ2-2; size: NA; CDR3: CASSAIRGELFF; DNA: TGCGCCAGCAGTGCAATTCGGGGGGAGCTGTTTTTT
D: TRBD2; V: TRBV2; J: TRBJ2-3; size: NA; CDR3: CASSGGLAGGRVQYF; DNA: TGTGCCAGCAGTGGGGGGCTAGCGGGAGGGCGTGTGCAGTATTTT
D: NA; V: TRBV5-6; J: TRBJ2-7; size: NA; CDR3: CASSLGGQRTYEQYF; DNA: TGTGCCAGCAGCTTGGGTGGACAGAGAACCTACGAGCAGTACTTC
D: NA; V: TRBV5-4; J: TRBJ2-5; size: NA; CDR3: CASSLGWGAEETQYF; DNA: TGTGCCAGCAGCTTGGGTTGGGGCGCTGAGGAGACCCAGTACTTC
D: NA; V: TRBV4-3; J: TRBJ1-1; size: few; CDR3: CASSHKPNTEAFF; DNA: TGCGCCAGCAGCCATAAGCCGAACACTGAAGCTTTCTTT